The source of this TCR beta chain is a study of long-term antiretroviral therapy in people with HIV (dated by TCRdb to between 2020 and 2023). With respect to the entire study: The earliest samples were collected roughly a decade before the 2015 WHO recommendation for immediate ART, at a time when ART was usually postponed until CD4 counts fell. A retrospective serial study tested whether changes in peripheral blood TRB repertoire composition and diversity were associated with ART initiation and durable HIV suppression. Of the approximately 32 participants with HIV, about a dozen were female. No cross-contamination during QIAcube processing turned up in test extractions that ran a monoclonal T-cell line alongside 30 to 40 polyclonal samples. From some 30 adults with confirmed HIV infection, the cohort provided approximately 190 cryopreserved PBMC samples, gathered serially across a mean of around six years (range 1-12).

The immunoSEQ hsTCRB v3.0 assay was used at survey level resolution to sequence the TRB variable region. The target sequencing depth for TRB was roughly 40,000-55,000 T-cell genomes per sample. Pooled TRB libraries were sequenced on an Illumina MiSeq with a v3 150-cycle kit. Turning to the authors' computational methods: Repertoire analysis ran in R within a reproducible Nextflow workflow covering QC, data transformation and analysis. LymphoSeq2, an R package for AIRR-Seq data exploration, was used to implement custom analyses. A handful of samples yielding fewer than 5000 total TRB sequences were excluded, leaving about 190 analyzed HIV repertoires. Among the 170 to 200 HIV repertoires that were kept, almost 60 were collected before ART initiation and 120 to 140 were collected after ART initiation. Repertoires were downsampled to 5000 TRB nucleotide sequences, and summary statistics were averaged over 100 downsampling iterations. TRB sequences were retained for analysis only if CDR3 regions of at least seven amino acids were present. Diversity was measured with a Shannon entropy-derived clonality score and the Gini coefficient. Repertoire networks linked the top 5000 CDR3 amino acid sequences whenever two sequences differed by an edit distance of one. Antigen specificity groups and MHC restriction were predicted for TRB CDR3 amino acid sequences with GLIPH2. To flag known CMV, EBV, HIV or tissue antigen associations, CDR3 amino acid sequences were matched against VDJdb and McPAS-TCR. Pre-ART, post-ART and control groups were compared with Wilcoxon signed-rank tests and Holm-Bonferroni correction. This immuneACCESS table, as held by TCRdb, lists in-frame sequences with V and J called but not all clones. Of the missing ones, under half trace to an unresolved V gene in checked studies; the others have no known cause. D and trimming come from the DNA, and the V and J calls and clone size come from that table. A total of about 37,000 clones appear in this sample, 80% to 85% of them only once. The top ten clonotypes cover about 5.9% of the sample.

Participants were included only if at least one PBMC sample before ART initiation and at least two post-ART samples were available. All participants with HIV were treated in the United States of America. Before DNA extraction, cryopreserved samples containing 1-10 million PBMC were thawed and washed. At the time of the earliest PBMC sample, participants with HIV were aged between roughly 20 and 55 years. PBMC samples were contributed by each participant from 1-4 timepoints before ART initiation and 2-8 timepoints after ART initiation, with a median of 7 samples. Serial HIV viral load, CD4+ T-cell count, ART history and demographic data were obtained for every participant. Genomic DNA was extracted from unsorted PBMC with a Qiagen kit on a QIAcube, with processing performed in batches of 12 samples. Overall study results and their limits: HIV repertoires had narrower CDR3 length ranges than controls, and the network structure suggested an antigen-experienced repertoire that shifted only slightly toward naive after ART. Because cell numbers in pre-ART samples were limited, unsorted PBMC were profiled instead of sorted CD4+ and CD8+ T cells. The samples span the years 2004 to 2017, and the ART regimens used may be less effective than current regimens. Inferences about post-ART repertoire changes are limited because no data were available on ART adherence, viral resistance or therapy changes. Since PBMC availability was limited, sequencing covered only the TCR beta chain, with no alpha chain pairing. Expanded TRB clones identified before ART initiation dominated the repertoire across all time points, though the dominance fluctuated and decreased in many PLHIV after ART. ART initiation was associated with a significant increase in TRB diversity, but diversity stayed significantly below transplant donor controls even after long-term ART.

The CDR3 runs 16 amino acids, cysteine and phenylalanine included. The read is trimmed to its CDR3 DNA, 48 bases read in frame from base 1. CDR1 and CDR2, looked up from the germline V gene, are SGDLS and YYNGEE. Clipping removes 0 bases from V and 6 bases from J, with 11 as the unmatched junction base count. As to this clone: No cognate antigen has been identified for it. Per-nucleotide qualities are absent, and no much larger clonotype sits a single base away.

The origin of this receptor is a man younger than 35 with HIV. The sequence links TRBV9 to TRBJ2-7; TRBD2 lines up with 8 middle nucleotides. The material sequenced was unsorted PBMCs, taken 1 year after starting antiretroviral therapy. The CDR3 reads as follows: CASSVAPRAGGLEQYF. The DNA sequence is TGTGCCAGCAGCGTAGCCCCGCGGGCGGGGGGCCTCGAGCAGTACTTC.